The rows below give T cell receptor beta chains drawn from one sample of a study of cytomegalovirus exposure and HLA in healthy donors. The repertoire was sequenced with immunoSEQ multiplex PCR; TCRdb's copy has only in-frame clones and lacks some. The profile shows around 130,000 clones, around 74% of them singletons. Sequences were obtained from PBMCs. These receptors were taken from a man aged 35 to 55 in good health and CMV-seropositive. CDR3s include the opening cysteine and the closing phenylalanine or tryptophan. D genes are given only for firm matches. Size is stated for part of the rows, as once, few or many counts, or as a class when the clone is expanded.

TRBJ2-3,TRBV7-8,-,-,CASSPIRGTQYF,TGTGCCAGCAGCCCAATTCGGGGTACGCAGTATTTT
TRBJ2-3,TRBV9,TRBD2,-,CASSVAALAATDTQYF,TGTGCCAGCAGCGTAGCTGCACTAGCGGCCACAGATACGCAGTATTTT
TRBJ1-5,TRBV6-1,-,-,CASSEISGQPQHF,TGTGCCAGCAGTGAAATAAGCGGTCAGCCCCAGCATTTT
TRBJ2-6,TRBV5-5,TRBD1,-,CASSLLQGAGSGANVLTF,TGTGCCAGCAGCTTATTACAGGGGGCGGGATCTGGGGCCAACGTCCTGACTTTC
TRBJ2-3,TRBV7-9,-,-,CASSPEVDTQYF,TGTGCCAGCAGCCCAGAGGTAGATACGCAGTATTTT
TRBJ2-3,TRBV30,-,-,CAWSLPRGSMDTQYF,TGTGCCTGGAGCTTACCCAGGGGTTCGATGGATACGCAGTATTTT
TRBJ1-5,TRBV28,TRBD1,few,CASPPGQGAFQPQHF,TGTGCCAGCCCACCGGGACAGGGGGCTTTTCAGCCCCAGCATTTT
TRBJ1-3,TRBV28,-,once,CASSLSGVSGNTIYF,TGTGCCAGCAGTTTATCAGGGGTATCTGGAAACACCATATATTTT
TRBJ2-3,TRBV5-1,TRBD2,-,CASGPGLASTDTQYF,TGCGCCAGCGGACCGGGACTAGCGTCTACAGATACGCAGTATTTT
TRBJ2-7,TRBV4-2,TRBD1,-,CASSQLTGGYEQYF,TGTGCCAGCAGCCAATTGACAGGGGGCTACGAGCAGTACTTC
TRBJ1-2,TRBV6-6,-,-,CASSYEGVGGYTF,TGTGCCAGCAGTTACGAGGGGGTGGGTGGCTACACCTTC
TRBJ2-3,TRBV10-3,-,-,CAISPRGMGDTQYF,TGTGCCATCAGCCCTAGGGGGATGGGAGATACGCAGTATTTT
TRBJ1-6,TRBV30,-,-,CAWKGGLLGDSPLHF,TGTGCCTGGAAGGGAGGTCTCTTAGGGGATTCACCCCTCCACTTT
TRBJ1-2,TRBV19,-,few,CASSIGGTNYGYTF,TGTGCCAGTAGTATAGGGGGCACGAACTATGGCTACACCTTC
TRBJ1-3,TRBV5-1,-,once,CASSGGVGTGNTIYF,TGCGCCAGCAGCGGGGGCGTCGGGACTGGAAACACCATATATTTT
TRBJ2-3,TRBV18,-,-,CASSSIPTDTQYF,TGTGCCAGCTCCTCTATCCCCACAGATACGCAGTATTTT
TRBJ2-5,TRBV7-9,TRBD1,-,CASSPRDRTQETQYF,TGTGCCAGCAGCCCTCGGGACAGGACGCAAGAGACCCAGTACTTC
TRBJ1-2,TRBV7-9,-,-,CASSLSVQLGGNYGYTF,TGTGCCAGCAGCTTAAGTGTGCAGTTGGGGGGTAACTATGGCTACACCTTC
TRBJ2-2,TRBV6-6,TRBD1,-,CASSYRGQEAGELFF,TGTGCCAGCAGTTACCGAGGACAGGAGGCCGGGGAGCTGTTTTTT
TRBJ2-7,TRBV7-6,-,-,CASSLGRGNTYEQYF,TGTGCCAGCAGCTTAGGTAGGGGCAACACCTACGAGCAGTACTTC
TRBJ1-5,TRBV28,-,-,CASRPGTQGQPQHF,TGTGCCAGCAGACCCGGGACACAAGGTCAGCCCCAGCATTTT
TRBJ1-1,TRBV5-1,-,few,CASSRTGRVGTEAFF,TGCGCCAGCAGCCGCACAGGGAGGGTAGGGACTGAAGCTTTCTTT
TRBJ1-1,TRBV5-5,TRBD1,-,CATQGANLNTEAFF,TGTGCCACACAGGGGGCTAACCTGAACACTGAAGCTTTCTTT
TRBJ1-5,TRBV6-5,TRBD1,-,CASRPPGQGTQPQHF,TGTGCCAGCAGACCGCCGGGACAGGGTACTCAGCCCCAGCATTTT
TRBJ2-1,TRBV2,TRBD2,once,CASRALGGLAGGNEQFF,TGTGCCAGCAGGGCCCTCGGAGGACTAGCGGGCGGCAATGAGCAGTTCTTC
TRBJ1-1,TRBV28,-,-,CATTDRTRQAFF,TGTGCCACCACGGACAGAACAAGACAAGCTTTCTTT
TRBJ2-5,TRBV5-1,-,few,CASSFEETQYF,TGCGCCAGCAGCTTTGAGGAGACCCAGTACTTC
TRBJ1-1,TRBV19,-,-,CASSMERANTEAFF,TGTGCCAGTAGTATGGAGCGGGCGAACACTGAAGCTTTCTTT
TRBJ1-2,TRBV20-1,-,-,CSLAHSYTF,TGCAGCCTCGCCCACAGCTACACCTTC
TRBJ2-1,TRBV5-1,TRBD2,once,CASIRPGGHEQFF,TGCGCCAGCATCCGTCCGGGGGGACATGAGCAGTTCTTC
TRBJ2-3,TRBV30,-,few,CAWSGGSGYSTDTQYF,TGTGCCTGGAGTGGGGGTAGCGGATATAGCACAGATACGCAGTATTTT
TRBJ1-5,TRBV2,-,once,CASTLGGNQPQHF,TGTGCCAGCACCCTGGGGGGGAATCAGCCCCAGCATTTT